This T cell receptor (beta chain) was sequenced during a study of T cell responses to AZD1222 COVID-19 vaccine. Notes on the study in general: Nearly half of spike-specific TCRs reportedly go after variant regions that carry no mutations. A mostly white British donor set with more females was recruited, and clonal diversity was possibly underestimated. Seropositive status at baseline applied to only a handful of AZD1222 recipients.

Whether given at about 4 or about 12 weeks, second doses were pooled. Sequencing was performed with immunoSEQ multiplex PCR; in TCRdb, only in-frame clones are kept and a portion is missing. The sample consists of fewer than 150,000 clones, 80% to 90% of them appearing once. Of note for this clone: Its antigen remains unidentified.

The CDR3 extends over 17 amino acids. J was trimmed by 4 bases and V by 2 bases; bases with no gene match: 14. Germline V lookup: CDR1 SGHTS, CDR2 YDEGEE. The TCR sequence derives from an adult who received the AZD1222 COVID-19 vaccine. The V gene is TRBV5-8, the J gene TRBJ1-2, with 7 bases aligning to TRBD1. The sequenced sample was peripheral blood, obtained 28 days after the second AZD1222 dose. CDR3 nucleotides: TGTGCCAGCAGCTTAACGAGGACAGGCCGAAACCTCTATGGCTACACCTTC. This sequence encodes CASSLTRTGRNLYGYTF.